These 30 T cell receptor beta chains originate from one sample sequenced in a study of cytomegalovirus exposure and HLA in healthy donors. The PCR made use of 60 Vbeta and 13 Jbeta primers. Clones were read by immunoSEQ multiplex PCR, and TCRdb kept only the in-frame ones, dropping some. The sample lists over 80,000 clones; 82% were seen once. Specimen: PBMCs. Receptors originate from a man aged 45-65 years in good health and CMV-seronegative.

The rearrangement uses TRBV10-3 and TRBJ2-5; D is unclear. Trimming cost V 4 bases and J 5 bases, with 8 bases left between them. The germline gives CDR1 ENHRY, CDR2 SYGVKD. CDR3 length equals 12 residues. The CDR3 DNA is TGTGCCATCAGTGCCACACACGAGACCCAGTACTTC. This codes for CAISATHETQYF.

The chain carries TRBV5-8 and TRBJ2-1; 15 bases align to TRBD2. The V gene's germline CDR1 is SGHTS and CDR2 YDEGEE. With V trimmed by 5 bases and J by 6 bases, 6 bases remained unmatched. The CDR3 length is 16 residues. The CDR3, as DNA: TGTGCCAGCAGACCCCGGACTAGCGGGAGGGGCAATGAGCAGTTCTTC. Its protein is CASRPRTSGRGNEQFF.

The chain links TRBV30 to TRBJ1-1; D ambiguous. Germline CDR1 and CDR2: GTSNPN and SVGIG (reference sequence). Trimming removed 3 bases from V and 7 bases from J, with 9 bases in between. This CDR3 spans 11 amino acids. The CDR3 DNA is TGTGCCTGGAGCACAGAAGTTGAAGCTTTCTTT. Translating it yields CAWSTEVEAFF.

The chain uses TRBV7-2 and TRBJ1-5, with a weak D call TRBD1 (6 bases). From germline, CDR1 is SGHTA and CDR2 FQGNSA. The CDR3 has 14 residues. V lost 4 bases and J lost 4, with 11 bases in between. This chain's CDR3 is CASSSQGQNQPQHF. CDR3 nucleotide sequence: TGTGCCAGCAGCTCGCAGGGGCAAAATCAGCCCCAGCATTTT.

This chain uses TRBV5-1 with TRBJ2-7; 8 nucleotides line up with TRBD2. The germline V gene encodes CDR1 SGHRS and CDR2 YFSETQ. This CDR3 contains 14 residues. The V and J ends lost 1 base and 2 bases, in that order; junction bases with no gene match: 2. In nucleotides, the CDR3 is TGCGCCAGCAGCTTGACTAGCGGCACCTACGAGCAGTACTTC. This sequence encodes CASSLTSGTYEQYF.

This chain links TRBV5-4 with TRBJ2-1, with 11 bases fitting TRBD2. The CDR3 consists of 15 residues. Trimming at V came to 4 bases and at J to 5 bases, leaving 5 bases not matched to a gene. Germline values: CDR1 SGHNT, CDR2 YYREEE (reference sequence). CDR3 sequence: CASSPGTSGHNEQFF. The CDR3 DNA follows: TGTGCCAGCAGCCCCGGGACTAGCGGTCACAATGAGCAGTTCTTC.

The chain is built from TRBV19 and TRBJ2-5, with 11 nucleotides matching TRBD1. The CDR3 spans 14 residues. Trimming at V came to 4 bases and at J to 5 bases, leaving 3 bases not matched to a gene. The germline V gene encodes CDR1 LNHDA and CDR2 SQIVND (reference sequence). CDR3 amino acids: CASSTDRGRETQYF. The CDR3 nucleotides read TGTGCCAGTAGTACGGACAGGGGGCGGGAGACCCAGTACTTC.

This clone was seen a single time. The chain links TRBV4-2 to TRBJ1-1, with D uncertain. Germline values: CDR1 LGHNA, CDR2 YNFKEQ. V shed 0 bases and J shed 0 bases, with 5 bases lying between them. The CDR3 is made up of 14 amino acids. The CDR3: CASSQDTVNTEAFF. The CDR3 DNA reads as TGTGCCAGCAGCCAAGATACAGTGAACACTGAAGCTTTCTTT.

The chain uses TRBV5-6 and TRBJ2-1, with D perhaps TRBD2 (6 bases). CDR3 length equals 14 residues. Deletions cut 2 bases from V and 6 bases from J, with 12 bases between. Germline V gene data show CDR1 as SGHDT and CDR2 as YYEEEE. CDR3 in amino acids: CASSLSFGGNEQFF. CDR3 nucleotides: TGTGCCAGCAGCTTAAGTTTCGGGGGCAATGAGCAGTTCTTC.

The chain is built from TRBV6-5 and TRBJ2-2; TRBD2 might be the D (5 bases). Germline CDR1 is MNHEY and CDR2 is SVGAGI. Trimming shortened V by 4 bases and J by 1 base, and 10 bases separated the two germline ends. CDR3 length equals 15 residues. In DNA, the CDR3 is TGTGCCAGCAGTTCCGGACTCCTGAACACCGGGGAGCTGTTTTTT. It is translated as CASSSGLLNTGELFF.

CDR3 sequence (DNA): TGTGCCAGCAGATCTAGCGGGACCTACACCGGGGAGCTGTTTTTT. Protein sequence: CASRSSGTYTGELFF. The genes are TRBV7-3 and TRBJ2-2; 9 bases line up with TRBD2. J lost 3 bases, V lost 6 bases, and 5 bases had no gene match. The germline gives CDR1 SGHTA, CDR2 FQGTGA. The CDR3 runs to 15 residues.

The rearrangement uses TRBV18 and TRBJ2-7, with 16 bases aligning to TRBD2. The CDR3 length is 15 residues. The V and J ends lost 4 bases and 6 bases, in that order; junction bases with no gene match: 3. CDR1 is KGHSH, CDR2 LQKENI, per germline. As DNA, the CDR3 is TGTGCCAGCTCACGAGGGACTAGCGGGAGGGGCGAGCAGTACTTC. Translating gives CASSRGTSGRGEQYF.

This chain joins TRBV29-1 and TRBJ2-5, with D possibly matching TRBD2 (6 bases). The V end was cut by 8 bases, the J end by 5 bases, with 15 bases between. The CDR3 is made up of 12 amino acids. Germline CDR1 and CDR2: SQVTM and ANQGSEA. CDR3 sequence: CSQSRAGETQYF. The CDR3 region has the DNA TGCAGCCAGTCCCGCGCGGGGGAGACCCAGTACTTC.

The V and J genes are TRBV6-1 and TRBJ1-1, with D possibly TRBD1 on 6 matching bases. Germline values: CDR1 MNHNS, CDR2 SASEGT. The CDR3 contains 18 residues. The ends were cut back, 6 bases at V and 1 base at J, with 24 bases in the middle. Here the CDR3 reads CASREPRGSRFGNTEAFF. The DNA for the CDR3 is TGTGCCAGCAGGGAACCTAGGGGGTCGAGGTTCGGGAACACTGAAGCTTTCTTT.

The chain carries TRBV7-2 and TRBJ2-5; a possible D gene is TRBD1 (5 bases). The germline V gene encodes CDR1 SGHTA and CDR2 FQGNSA. This CDR3 region has 13 residues. V lost 5 bases to trimming and J lost 1 base, with 8 bases between them. The CDR3 DNA reads as TGTGCCAGCAGCCCAGGGATCCAAGAGACCCAGTACTTC. Protein sequence: CASSPGIQETQYF.

This rearrangement joins TRBV2 to TRBJ2-7; TRBD1 agrees at 9 bases. Germline CDR1 is SNHLY and CDR2 is FYNNEI. The CDR3 runs 14 residues. The V gene end was trimmed by 10 bases and the J gene end by 10 bases; junction bases not matched to a gene: 17. The CDR3 here is CATRPGTGSLPQYF. The CDR3 DNA reads TGTGCCACCAGACCCGGGACAGGGTCCCTCCCCCAGTACTTC.

The V call is TRBV18, the J call TRBJ2-1, with 11 bases matching TRBD2. J was trimmed by 2 bases and V by 2 bases; bases with no gene match: 5. This CDR3 region has 17 residues. The germline CDR1 and CDR2 sequences are KGHSH and LQKENI. The CDR3 here is CASSPSIAGGPYNEQFF. The CDR3 bases are TGTGCCAGCTCACCAAGCATAGCGGGAGGGCCCTACAATGAGCAGTTCTTC.

The V call is TRBV7-2, the J call TRBJ2-2, with 8 bases matching TRBD1. With V trimmed by 3 bases and J by 1 base, 1 base remained unmatched. Germline assignment: CDR1 SGHTA and CDR2 FQGNSA. The CDR3 is 15 amino acids. In nucleotides, the CDR3 is TGTGCCAGCAGCTTGGGGACAGGGAACACCGGGGAGCTGTTTTTT. This encodes CASSLGTGNTGELFF.

This chain uses TRBV28 with TRBJ2-7; a weak D match, TRBD1 (6 bases). V was shortened by 6 bases and J by 5 bases, with 11 bases between the two germline ends. CDR3 size: 12 residues. In germline, CDR1 is MDHEN, CDR2 SYDVKM. CDR3 bases: TGTGCCAGCAGCCCCAACAGGGACGAGCAGTACTTC. Protein sequence: CASSPNRDEQYF.

This rearrangement joins TRBV18 to TRBJ1-3; no clear D. This CDR3 region has 15 residues. V lost 3 bases and J lost 0, with 9 bases in between. Germline V gene lookup returns CDR1 KGHSH and CDR2 LQKENI. CDR3 loop: CASSPSGSSGNTIYF. Written as DNA, the CDR3 is TGTGCCAGCTCACCTTCGGGGTCCTCTGGAAACACCATATATTTT.

In DNA form, the CDR3 reads TGTGCCAGCAGCTTAATGCAGCGGGAGACAGATACGCAGTATTTT. This codes for CASSLMQRETDTQYF. The chain joins TRBV11-3 to TRBJ2-3; the match to TRBD2 covers 8 bases. V trimming: 2 bases; J trimming: 3 bases; junction bases outside the gene matches: 4. The CDR3 covers 15 residues. CDR1 and CDR2 from the germline V gene are SGHNT and YENEEA.

The V gene is TRBV19, the J gene TRBJ2-1, with TRBD2 matching over 14 bases. The CDR3 is 17 residues long. Germline CDR1 reads LNHDA; CDR2 reads SQIVND (reference sequence). The J segment lost 1 base and the V segment lost 6 bases, leaving 5 bases of the junction unmatched. For the CDR3, the DNA is TGTGCCAGTAGGGGACTAGCGGGAGTCGGGTCCTACAATGAGCAGTTCTTC. Its protein product is CASRGLAGVGSYNEQFF.

As concerns this clone: Relative to the germline gene, one junction end is altered; a read error may explain this. The V call is TRBV7-7, the J call TRBJ2-2, with 9 bases lining up with TRBD2. Germline loops: CDR1 SSHAT, CDR2 FNYEAQ (reference sequence). This CDR3 spans 13 amino acids. Here the CDR3 reads CASSSSGIGELFF. CDR3 in DNA: TGTGCTAGCAGCTCTAGCGGGATCGGGGAGCTGTTTTTT.

The gene calls are TRBV28 and TRBJ2-3; TRBD2 agrees at 7 bases. V was clipped by 3 bases and J by 4 bases; unmatched bases: 7. Germline values: CDR1 MDHEN, CDR2 SYDVKM. The CDR3 is 15 residues long. Here the CDR3 reads CASSFGGGSADTQYF. DNA of the CDR3: TGTGCCAGCAGTTTTGGGGGAGGGAGCGCAGATACGCAGTATTTT. The complete variable domain, with remaining parts taken from reference TRBV28 and TRBJ2-3, reads DVKVTQSSRYLVKRTGEKVFLECVQDMDHENMFWYRQDPGLGLRLIYFSYDVKMKEKGDIPEGYSVSREKKERFSLILESASTNQTSMYLCASSFGGGSADTQYFGPGTRLTVL.

The sample holds a few counts of this clone. The CDR3 protein is CASSLGREAHTDTQYF. The DNA of the CDR3 is TGCGCCAGCAGCTTGGGGCGGGAGGCCCACACAGATACGCAGTATTTT. The V and J genes are TRBV5-1 and TRBJ2-3; 8 bases map to TRBD2. Germline CDR1 and CDR2: SGHRS and YFSETQ. V trimming: 0 bases; J trimming: 2 bases; junction bases outside the gene matches: 5. This CDR3 is 16 amino acids long.

The rearrangement uses TRBV19 and TRBJ2-7, with 10 bases matching TRBD2. The ends lost 0 bases at V and 4 bases at J; junction bases unmatched: 9. This CDR3 contains 17 residues. Germline V gives CDR1 LNHDA, CDR2 SQIVND (reference sequence). The CDR3 bases are TGTGCCAGTAGTATAGAAGCTAGCGGGGGAGCCCGTTACGAGCAGTACTTC. Amino acid sequence: CASSIEASGGARYEQYF.

The chain combines TRBV4-3 with TRBJ1-2; D is possibly TRBD1 (6 bases). The germline V and J ends were trimmed by 1 base and 1 base, with 16 bases remaining between them. Germline CDR1 LGHNA, CDR2 YSLEER. CDR3 length: 17 amino acids. CDR3 residues: CASSQALGGGLNYGYTF. The CDR3 coding sequence is TGCGCCAGCAGCCAAGCCTTAGGGGGGGGCCTTAACTATGGCTACACCTTC.

The chain uses TRBV18 and TRBJ2-1, with a possible D match to TRBD1 (6 bases). CDR3 size: 13 residues. V lost 2 bases and J 7 bases, leaving 9 bases between the germline ends. CDR1 KGHSH and CDR2 LQKENI come from the germline V gene. The CDR3 coding sequence is TGTGCCAGCTCACCAGGGCAGGGGAATGAGCAGTTCTTC. This sequence encodes CASSPGQGNEQFF.

The J gene is TRBJ2-5, the V gene TRBV11-1, with TRBD1 matching over 9 bases. Per the germline V gene, CDR1 is SGHAT and CDR2 is FQDESV (reference sequence). With V trimmed by 3 bases and J by 4 bases, 9 bases remained unmatched. CDR3 size: 16 residues. The CDR3 spells CASSFGDRGIGETQYF. DNA for the CDR3: TGTGCCAGCAGCTTTGGCGACAGGGGGATTGGAGAGACCCAGTACTTC.

The rearrangement uses TRBV5-1 and TRBJ2-7; 9 bases line up with TRBD1. This CDR3 spans 14 amino acids. J lost 0 bases, V lost 7 bases, and 5 bases had no gene match. Germline-derived CDR1 and CDR2 are SGHRS and YFSETQ. Here the CDR3 reads CASRRDRDSYEQYF. CDR3 nucleotide sequence: TGCGCCAGCCGCCGGGACAGGGACTCCTACGAGCAGTACTTC. Variable domain in full (rest from reference TRBV5-1 and TRBJ2-7): KAGVTQTPRYLIKTRGQQVTLSCSPISGHRSVSWYQQTPGQGLQFLFEYFSETQRNKGNFPGRFSGRQFSNSRSEMNVSTLELGDSALYLCASRRDRDSYEQYFGPGTRLTVT.